Listed here are 7 T cell receptor beta chains from one sample, sequenced in a study of shared clonotypes between healthy human individuals. Clones were sequenced by immunoSEQ multiplex PCR, and TCRdb holds only the in-frame ones, with some missing. Of some 2 million clones listed, over 85% were seen once; the top ten hold 1% to 1.3%. CD8 cells classed as naive were CD45RO-negative and positively selected for CCR7, excluding terminally differentiated effector memory CD45RA+ cells. Source material: naive CD8+ T cells sorted from blood. The receptors derive from a man aged 18 to 30 in good health.

This clone is a singleton in its sample. This chain uses TRBV5-1 with TRBJ1-2; no clear D. The CDR3 consists of 15 residues. Germline V gene sequence: CDR1 SGHRS, CDR2 YFSETQ. The germline V and J ends were trimmed by 0 bases and 5 bases, with 14 bases remaining between them. The CDR3: CASSLDPDLVYGYTF. The CDR3 bases are TGCGCCAGCAGCTTGGATCCGGATCTGGTTTATGGCTACACCTTC.

This clone has only one observation. The chain links TRBV7-3 to TRBJ2-5, with D unclear. The CDR3 spans 16 residues. Germline lookup yields CDR1 SGHTA and CDR2 FQGTGA. V shed 4 bases and J shed 5 bases, with 20 bases lying between them. CDR3 sequence reads: CASSSPPWVVVETQYF. CDR3 nucleotides: TGTGCCAGCAGCTCTCCCCCGTGGGTGGTCGTCGAGACCCAGTACTTC.

To note about this clone: The same CDR3 arises from other DNA sequences in this sample as well. This rearrangement joins TRBV27 to TRBJ2-7, with TRBD2 matching 7 bases. The trim removed 1 base at V and 3 bases at J, leaving 3 bases unmatched. Germline V gene lookup returns CDR1 MNHEY and CDR2 SMNVEV (reference sequence). The CDR3 loop spans 14 amino acids. CDR3 DNA: TGTGCCAGCAGTTTATACGGCGGGAGCTACGAGCAGTACTTC. Translated: CASSLYGGSYEQYF.

The chain is built from TRBV19 and TRBJ2-2; D ambiguous. CDR3 length: 14 residues. V lost 3 bases to trimming and J lost 1 base, with 6 bases between them. CDR1 and CDR2 from the germline V gene are LNHDA and SQIVND (reference sequence). CDR3 loop: CASSMSRNTGELFF. The CDR3 DNA follows: TGTGCCAGTAGTATGTCGCGGAACACCGGGGAGCTGTTTTTT.

V and J are TRBV19 and TRBJ2-1, with D tentatively TRBD2 (6 bases). Trimming took 3 bases from V and 0 from J, leaving 15 bases between them. CDR1 and CDR2 (germline): LNHDA, SQIVND (reference sequence). The CDR3 is 17 amino acids. CDR3 residues: CASSMVWDSSSYNEQFF. The DNA for the CDR3 is TGTGCCAGTAGTATGGTGTGGGACTCAAGCTCCTACAATGAGCAGTTCTTC.

The V gene is TRBV15, the J gene TRBJ2-3, with 7 bases fitting TRBD2. Trimming removed 0 bases from V and 2 bases from J; junction bases left unmatched: 8. The CDR3 runs 17 residues. Germline V gene data show CDR1 as LNHNV and CDR2 as YYDKDF (reference sequence). The CDR3 bases are TGTGCCACCAGCAGAGATGACGGGCTAGCGGACACAGATACGCAGTATTTT. Protein sequence: CATSRDDGLADTDTQYF.

The V and J genes are TRBV2 and TRBJ2-5, with 10 bases matching TRBD2. The CDR3 contains 15 residues. The V segment lost 5 bases and the J segment 2 bases; nucleotides outside the gene matches: 5. Germline CDR1 reads SNHLY; CDR2 reads FYNNEI. The CDR3 sequence is CASSYTSGIQETQYF. The DNA for the CDR3 is TGTGCCAGCAGTTACACTAGCGGGATTCAAGAGACCCAGTACTTC.